This T cell receptor (beta chain) emerged from a study of response to subunit inactivated influenza vaccine. Study observations and caveats: The authors put forward the suggestion that each seasonal influenza vaccination may bring in only a limited number of new T cells.

TCRdb redid the calling of the RT-PCR reads with MiXCR, one entry per CDR3 protein. The table records 560,000 or so distinct CDR3 sequences, around 8% of them present only once. This clonotype appeared many times. Its cognate antigen is unknown. Sequences were derived from PBMCs from blood, sampled around 25 months after vaccination. The receptor was derived from a man aged 50 to 75 who received an inactivated influenza vaccine.

The CDR3 region is CASSPGTGFRGNQPQHF. The CDR3 DNA is TGTGCCAGCAGCCCCGGGACAGGGTTTCGTGGCAATCAGCCCCAGCATTTT. The chain links TRBV6-2 or TRBV6-3 to TRBJ1-5; 9 nucleotides line up with TRBD1. Germline V gene lookup returns CDR1 MNHEY and CDR2 SVGEGT. V lost 6 bases, J lost 2 bases, and 11 bases stayed unmatched. This CDR3 has 17 residues.